Listed here are 19 T cell receptor beta chains from one sample, sequenced in a study of T cells in localized non-small cell lung cancer. Sequencing used immunoSEQ multiplex PCR; TCRdb keeps in-frame clones, though not all of them. Of approximately 63,000 clones in the sample, around 90% were seen once. Sequences were derived from peripheral blood, sampled before any cancer treatment. Source of these receptors: a man aged 40 to 69 with stage I squamous cell lung carcinoma.

The V gene is TRBV10-3, the J gene TRBJ2-5; TRBD1 aligns across 9 bases. In germline, CDR1 is ENHRY, CDR2 SYGVKD. The CDR3 is made up of 17 amino acids. With V trimmed by 4 bases and J by 4 bases, 13 bases remained unmatched. CDR3 coding DNA: TGTGCCATCAGTGCGGGGACAGGGTTTTCGATTTCAGAGACCCAGTACTTC. Translating gives CAISAGTGFSISETQYF.

V and J are TRBV5-6 and TRBJ2-1, with 11 bases identical to TRBD1. The CDR3 covers 14 residues. Germline V CDR1 and CDR2: SGHDT, YYEEEE. J was trimmed by 5 bases and V by 3 bases; bases with no gene match: 1. The CDR3 is CASSWGQGDNEQFF. The CDR3 region has the DNA TGTGCCAGCAGCTGGGGACAGGGGGACAATGAGCAGTTCTTC.

The rearrangement uses TRBV7-9 and TRBJ2-1; 7 nucleotides match TRBD1. With 5 bases clipped from V and 6 bases from J, the junction kept 7 bases outside the gene matches. The germline V gene encodes CDR1 SEHNR and CDR2 FQNEAQ (reference sequence). There are 14 residues in the CDR3. The CDR3 DNA is TGTGCCAGCAGCCTCACGGGACAGAGCAATGAGCAGTTCTTC. Protein: CASSLTGQSNEQFF.

The chain joins TRBV30 to TRBJ1-5; D ambiguous. Germline loops: CDR1 GTSNPN, CDR2 SVGIG (reference sequence). Trimming cost V 2 bases and J 3 bases, with 11 bases left between them. This CDR3 is built from 14 residues. The CDR3 spells CAWSRETYNQPQHF. CDR3 DNA sequence: TGTGCCTGGAGTAGAGAGACGTACAATCAGCCCCAGCATTTT.

Here the CDR3 reads CASSLSLGGYNEQFF. CDR3 sequence (DNA): TGTGCCAGCAGTTTAAGTCTGGGGGGGTACAATGAGCAGTTCTTC. This chain uses TRBV28 with TRBJ2-1; TRBD2 matches at 7 bases. Germline V CDR1 and CDR2: MDHEN, SYDVKM. CDR3 length: 15 residues. V dropped 2 bases and J dropped 4; count of bases not matched to a gene: 5.

CDR3 residues: CASPEGGEGDAAFF. Here the CDR3 DNA reads TGTGCCAGCCCCGAAGGGGGCGAGGGGGACGCAGCTTTCTTT. The J gene is TRBJ1-1, the V gene TRBV2; 7 positions agree with TRBD1. V lost 8 bases to trimming and J lost 10 bases; unmatched junction nucleotides: 16. The CDR3 contains 14 residues. CDR1 and CDR2 from the germline V gene are SNHLY and FYNNEI.

This clone came up a few times. V gene TRBV2 combines with J gene TRBJ2-5, with TRBD1 matching over 9 bases. V lost 6 bases, J lost 5 bases, and 7 bases stayed unmatched. The germline V gene encodes CDR1 SNHLY and CDR2 FYNNEI. This CDR3 is built from 14 residues. CDR3 nucleotides: TGTGCCAGCAGGGAGGGGACAGGGTGGGAGACCCAGTACTTC. Its translation: CASREGTGWETQYF.

The CDR3 coding sequence is TGTGCCAGCAGCCCCCAAGAGGGACAGGGGTATTCACCCCTCCACTTT. The encoded protein is CASSPQEGQGYSPLHF. The chain has TRBV9 and TRBJ1-6, with 10 nucleotides matching TRBD1. This CDR3 has 16 amino acids. Germline V gives CDR1 SGDLS, CDR2 YYNGEE. The ends lost 4 bases at V and 8 bases at J; junction bases unmatched: 9.

CDR3 loop: CASSPRDYNTGELFF. The CDR3 DNA reads TGTGCCAGCAGTCCAAGGGACTACAACACCGGGGAGCTGTTTTTT. The J gene is TRBJ2-2, the V gene TRBV11-2; 7 bases are shared with TRBD2. Looked up from germline, CDR1 is SGHAT and CDR2 is FQNNGV. V shed 6 bases and J 2 bases; nucleotides not matched to a gene: 6. CDR3 length: 15 residues.

The V and J genes are TRBV19 and TRBJ2-1; D gene unclear. Deletions cut 3 bases from V and 13 bases from J, with 16 bases between. Germline V gene lookup returns CDR1 LNHDA and CDR2 SQIVND (reference sequence). The CDR3 spans 13 residues. Here the CDR3 DNA reads TGTGCCAGTAGTATTAATGAGGAGCTCCCTCAGTTCTTC. Its translation: CASSINEELPQFF.

The J gene is TRBJ2-5, the V gene TRBV15, with TRBD2 matching 11 bases. The germline CDR1 and CDR2 sequences are LNHNV and YYDKDF (reference sequence). The V gene end was trimmed by 5 bases and the J gene end by 7 bases; junction bases not matched to a gene: 12. The CDR3 spans 16 residues. Here the CDR3 DNA reads TGTGCCACCAGCGAGGGACTAGCGGCCGCCATTGGGACCCAGTACTTC. The encoded protein is CATSEGLAAAIGTQYF. The full variable domain, its missing parts supplied by reference TRBV15 and TRBJ2-5, is DAMVIQNPRYQVTQFGKPVTLSCSQTLNHNVMYWYQQKSSQAPKLLFHYYDKDFNNEADTPDNFQSRRPNTSFCFLDIRSPGLGDTAMYLCATSEGLAAAIGTQYFGPGTRLLVL.

The gene calls are TRBV19 and TRBJ2-3, with D possibly being TRBD1 or TRBD2 (5 bases each). Germline V gene lookup returns CDR1 LNHDA and CDR2 SQIVND (reference sequence). Trimming stripped 10 bases from V and 0 bases from J, with 14 bases between. CDR3 length: 14 amino acids. The CDR3 is CAIRDQDSTDTQYF. Written as DNA, the CDR3 is TGTGCCATCCGGGACCAGGATAGCACAGATACGCAGTATTTT.

This clone was recorded only once. This rearrangement joins TRBV7-9 to TRBJ2-1; TRBD2 matches 8 bases. The CDR3 extends over 13 amino acids. The junction had 4 bases not matched to a gene; V was cut back by 3 bases and J by 9 bases. CDR1 and CDR2 from the germline V gene are SEHNR and FQNEAQ (reference sequence). The CDR3 here is CASSFSGGTEQFF. The CDR3 DNA follows: TGTGCCAGCAGCTTTTCGGGGGGGACTGAGCAGTTCTTC.

The sample holds a few counts of this clone. V gene TRBV7-2 combines with J gene TRBJ1-1; no definite D call. Germline V gives CDR1 SGHTA, CDR2 FQGNSA. V was pared by 5 bases and J by 5 bases, with 18 bases between. This CDR3 spans 15 amino acids. The CDR3 DNA reads TGTGCCAGCAGCCCCGGTCACAGAGGTGAGACTGAAGCTTTCTTT. Translated: CASSPGHRGETEAFF.

This chain joins TRBV4-3 and TRBJ2-1, with 7 bases identical to TRBD2. The CDR3 spans 16 residues. CDR1 LGHNA and CDR2 YSLEER come from the germline V gene. Germline trimming cut 1 base from V and 7 bases from J; bases unmatched to any gene: 10. The CDR3 sequence: CASSQVWGGSGNEQFF. Here the CDR3 DNA reads TGCGCCAGCAGCCAAGTATGGGGCGGGAGCGGGAATGAGCAGTTCTTC.

The chain is built from TRBV11-2 and TRBJ2-7, with D uncertain. Germline V gives CDR1 SGHAT, CDR2 FQNNGV. This CDR3 is built from 11 residues. Trimming cost V 2 bases and J 3 bases, with 2 bases left between them. The CDR3 sequence is CASSLNYEQYF. CDR3 sequence (DNA): TGTGCCAGCAGCTTAAACTACGAGCAGTACTTC. Supplemented by reference TRBV11-2 and TRBJ2-7, the full variable domain reads EAGVAQSPRYKIIEKRQSVAFWCNPISGHATLYWYQQILGQGPKLLIQFQNNGVVDDSQLPKDRFSAERLKGVDSTLKIQPAKLEDSAVYLCASSLNYEQYFGPGTRLTVT.

The chain couples TRBV28 to TRBJ1-2; no clear D. This CDR3 comprises 12 residues. Germline CDR1 is MDHEN and CDR2 is SYDVKM. Deletions cut 6 bases from V and 2 bases from J, with 7 bases between. This CDR3 is CASRRANYGYTF. The CDR3 nucleotides read TGTGCCAGCAGGCGGGCGAACTATGGCTACACCTTC.

The rearrangement joins TRBV7-2 to TRBJ1-5, with a weak D call TRBD1 (5 bases). Germline CDR1 is SGHTA and CDR2 is FQGNSA. The CDR3 extends over 14 amino acids. Trimming took off 5 bases at V and 0 bases at J, with 8 bases between the two ends. The DNA for the CDR3 is TGTGCCAGCAGCCAGACAGTTAGCAATCAGCCCCAGCATTTT. This gives the protein CASSQTVSNQPQHF.

This sequence joins TRBV18 and TRBJ1-2, with 12 nucleotides matching TRBD1. Trimming cost V 3 bases and J 7 bases; bases outside gene matches: 12. The CDR3 is 17 amino acids. Per germline, CDR1 KGHSH and CDR2 LQKENI. CDR3 bases: TGTGCCAGCTCACCCGCTTCCGCCGGGACAGGGGGCTTTGGCTACACCTTC. Protein sequence: CASSPASAGTGGFGYTF.